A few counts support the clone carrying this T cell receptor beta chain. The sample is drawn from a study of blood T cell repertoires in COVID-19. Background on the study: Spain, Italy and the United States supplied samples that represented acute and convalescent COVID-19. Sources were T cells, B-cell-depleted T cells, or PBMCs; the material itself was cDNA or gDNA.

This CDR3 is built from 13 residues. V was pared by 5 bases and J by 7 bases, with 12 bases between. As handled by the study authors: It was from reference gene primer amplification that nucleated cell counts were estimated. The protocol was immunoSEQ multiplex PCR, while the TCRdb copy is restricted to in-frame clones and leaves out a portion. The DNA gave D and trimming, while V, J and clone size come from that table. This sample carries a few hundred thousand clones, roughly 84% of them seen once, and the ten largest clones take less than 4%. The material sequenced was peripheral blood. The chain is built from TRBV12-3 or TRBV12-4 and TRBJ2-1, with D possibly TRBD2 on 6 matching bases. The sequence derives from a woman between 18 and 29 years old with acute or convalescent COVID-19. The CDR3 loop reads CASSPTTSNEQFF. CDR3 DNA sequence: TGTGCCAGCAGTCCGACGACTAGTAATGAGCAGTTCTTC.